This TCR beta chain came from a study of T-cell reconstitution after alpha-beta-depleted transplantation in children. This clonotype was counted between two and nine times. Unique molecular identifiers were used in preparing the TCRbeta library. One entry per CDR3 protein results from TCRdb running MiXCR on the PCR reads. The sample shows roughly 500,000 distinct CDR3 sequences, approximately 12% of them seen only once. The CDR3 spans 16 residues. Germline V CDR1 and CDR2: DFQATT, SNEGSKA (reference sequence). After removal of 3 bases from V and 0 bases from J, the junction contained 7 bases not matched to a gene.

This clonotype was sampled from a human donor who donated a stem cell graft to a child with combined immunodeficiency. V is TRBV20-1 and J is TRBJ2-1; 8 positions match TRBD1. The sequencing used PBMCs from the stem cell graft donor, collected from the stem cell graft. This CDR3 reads CSASRTGIGSYNEQFF. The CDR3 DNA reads TGCAGTGCTAGCCGGACAGGGATCGGCTCCTACAATGAGCAGTTCTTC.